The 19 T cell receptor beta chains below come from one sample, sequenced in a study of blood T cell repertoires in COVID-19. TCRdb's copy holds only in-frame clones and misses some; the assay was immunoSEQ multiplex PCR. Of roughly 60,000 clones in the sample, about four fifths were seen once. The specimen was peripheral blood. All receptors come from a woman over 75 with acute or convalescent COVID-19.

This clone has only a few counts. This sequence joins TRBV28 and TRBJ1-6; 10 positions agree with TRBD1. Germline-derived CDR1 and CDR2 are MDHEN and SYDVKM. Trimming removed 5 bases from V and 10 bases from J; junction bases left unmatched: 8. The CDR3 contains 15 residues. The CDR3 nucleotides are TGTGCCAGCAGTCCGACCGGGACAGGGGCATCACCCCTCCACTTT. Amino acid sequence: CASSPTGTGASPLHF.

The chain recombines TRBV7-9 with TRBJ1-2; 9 bases fit TRBD1. Germline trimming cut 2 bases from V and 6 bases from J; bases unmatched to any gene: 7. CDR1 is SEHNR, CDR2 FQNEAQ, per germline (reference sequence). CDR3 size: 15 residues. The CDR3 loop reads CASSLPQDRGDGYTF. The CDR3 nucleotides read TGTGCCAGCAGCTTACCCCAGGACAGGGGAGATGGCTACACCTTC.

This chain connects TRBV7-3 to TRBJ2-3; 8 nucleotides agree with TRBD2. CDR1 is SGHTA and CDR2 is FQGTGA in the germline V gene. The CDR3 is 15 residues long. V shed 2 bases, J shed 2 bases, and the junction held 3 bases outside the gene matches. Here the CDR3 DNA reads TGTGCCAGCAGCTTAGCGGGGGGTGCCACAGATACGCAGTATTTT. Protein product: CASSLAGGATDTQYF. Supplemented by reference TRBV7-3 and TRBJ2-3, the full variable domain reads GAGVSQTPSNKVTEKGKYVELRCDPISGHTALYWYRQSLGQGPEFLIYFQGTGAADDSGLPNDRFFAVRPEGSVSTLKIQRTERGDSAVYLCASSLAGGATDTQYFGPGTRLTVL.

This clone occurred a few times. The chain employs TRBV3-1 (or the pseudogene TRBV3-2) and TRBJ1-6, with 11 bases lining up with TRBD1. The ends lost 4 bases at V and 7 bases at J; junction bases unmatched: 6. This CDR3 is 16 amino acids long. Germline values: CDR1 LGHDT, CDR2 YNNKEL (reference sequence). The CDR3: CASSPGQGARNSPLHF. CDR3 nucleotide sequence: TGTGCCAGCAGCCCAGGACAGGGGGCGCGGAATTCACCCCTCCACTTT.

The chain uses TRBV20-1 and TRBJ1-1, with 7 bases fitting TRBD1. The CDR3 is made up of 13 amino acids. V was pared by 3 bases and J by 7 bases, with 8 bases of the junction left unmatched. The germline CDR1 and CDR2 sequences are DFQATT and SNEGSKA (reference sequence). CDR3 DNA: TGCAGTGCTAGTTCCTGGGACAGAGGTGAAGCTTTCTTT. This gives the protein CSASSWDRGEAFF.

The CDR3 here is CASTTRDRSSKLFF. CDR3 bases: TGTGCCAGCACCACCCGGGACAGAAGTAGTAAACTGTTTTTT. The chain employs TRBV5-5 and TRBJ1-4, with 7 bases matching TRBD1. V lost 6 bases and J lost 11; bases outside the gene matches: 13. CDR1 and CDR2 (germline): SGHKS, YYEKEE (reference sequence). The CDR3 loop spans 14 amino acids.

The chain joins TRBV6-2 or TRBV6-3 to TRBJ2-5; TRBD2 might be the D (7 bases). The CDR3 contains 14 residues. CDR1 MNHEY and CDR2 SVGEGT come from the germline V gene. The V end lost 4 bases, the J end lost 4 bases, and 13 bases lay between the germline ends. CDR3 region: CASSSTRGGETQYF. The CDR3 bases are TGTGCCAGCAGTTCGACTAGGGGGGGAGAGACCCAGTACTTC.

This clone was found once. The V and J genes are TRBV3-1 (or the pseudogene TRBV3-2) and TRBJ2-5, with D tentatively TRBD2 (6 bases). The CDR3 runs to 15 residues. V lost 7 bases to trimming and J lost 2 bases, with 17 bases between them. Germline values: CDR1 LGHDT, CDR2 YNNKEL (reference sequence). The CDR3 sequence is CASTSGTPGQETQYF. The CDR3 nucleotides read TGTGCCAGCACCTCCGGGACTCCGGGACAAGAGACCCAGTACTTC.

The rearrangement joins TRBV24-1 to TRBJ1-6; the match to TRBD1 covers 8 bases. This CDR3 comprises 15 residues. The germline gives CDR1 KGHDR, CDR2 SFDVKD. The J segment lost 8 bases and the V segment lost 3 bases, leaving 5 bases of the junction unmatched. In nucleotides, the CDR3 is TGTGCCACCAGTGATACCGGACAGGGTGATTCACCCCTCCACTTT. Residues: CATSDTGQGDSPLHF.

Turning to this clone: A read error may produce the germline difference seen at one junction end. The CDR3 loop reads CAWSVGTQYVF. The CDR3 DNA reads TGTGCCTGGAGTGTAGGGACACAATATGTTTTT. The rearrangement links TRBV30 to TRBJ1-4; a possible D gene is TRBD1 (6 bases). Germline CDR1 and CDR2: GTSNPN and SVGIG (reference sequence). The CDR3 has 11 amino acids.

This chain uses TRBV19 with TRBJ2-1; tentatively, D is TRBD2 (5 bases). The CDR3 extends over 12 amino acids. Germline CDR1 and CDR2: LNHDA and SQIVND (reference sequence). Trimming removed 6 bases at V and 8 bases at J, with 11 bases between. Written as DNA, the CDR3 is TGTGCCAGTAGGTCTGAGGGTTATGAGCAGTTCTTC. It yields the protein CASRSEGYEQFF.

The chain uses TRBV5-1 and TRBJ2-5; 8 nucleotides line up with TRBD1. After removal of 2 bases from V and 2 bases from J, the junction contained 11 bases not matched to a gene. CDR1 and CDR2 from the germline V gene are SGHRS and YFSETQ. The CDR3 is 17 amino acids. The CDR3, as DNA: TGCGCCAGCAGCTTTTACGGACAGGGCTCTAGTCAAGAGACCCAGTACTTC. Translated: CASSFYGQGSSQETQYF.

The chain uses TRBV7-8 and TRBJ1-6; D is unclear. The V gene's germline CDR1 is SGHVS and CDR2 FQNEAQ. V dropped 4 bases and J dropped 10 bases, with 8 bases sitting between them. The CDR3 loop spans 12 amino acids. CDR3 in DNA: TGTGCCAGCAGCTCAGAGGAATCACCCCTCCACTTT. Amino acids: CASSSEESPLHF.

This chain joins TRBV10-1 and TRBJ1-1; D call uncertain. Per the germline V gene, CDR1 is WNHNN and CDR2 is SYGVQD (reference sequence). V was shortened by 8 bases and J by 4 bases, with 20 bases between the two germline ends. This CDR3 region has 15 residues. CDR3 DNA: TGCGCCAGCGGGTCGGATGGTATTGAGGGCACTGAAGCTTTCTTT. It specifies CASGSDGIEGTEAFF.

The rearrangement joins TRBV5-1 to TRBJ2-7, with 12 bases fitting TRBD1. This CDR3 has 16 residues. CDR1 and CDR2 (germline): SGHRS, YFSETQ. The trim removed 0 bases at V and 5 bases at J, leaving 6 bases unmatched. CDR3 amino acids: CASSLVTGTGGHEQYF. The CDR3 region has the DNA TGCGCCAGCAGCTTGGTTACCGGGACAGGGGGCCACGAGCAGTACTTC.

The chain recombines TRBV19 with TRBJ2-2; 9 bases are shared with TRBD2. This CDR3 has 15 amino acids. The junction had 1 base not matched to a gene; V was cut back by 5 bases and J by 0 bases. CDR1 LNHDA and CDR2 SQIVND come from the germline V gene (reference sequence). The CDR3: CASSSSGANTGELFF. DNA of the CDR3: TGTGCCAGTAGTTCTAGCGGGGCGAACACCGGGGAGCTGTTTTTT.

This chain uses TRBV19 with TRBJ2-6; 8 bases match TRBD1. After removal of 5 bases from V and 0 bases from J, the junction contained 9 bases not matched to a gene. CDR3 size: 18 residues. The germline V gene has CDR1 LNHDA and CDR2 SQIVND (reference sequence). Here the CDR3 DNA reads TGTGCCAGTAGTGGTCGGACAGGGTACTCCTCTGGGGCCAACGTCCTGACTTTC. It is translated as CASSGRTGYSSGANVLTF.

The chain uses TRBV5-1 and TRBJ2-7; 7 bases line up with TRBD1. Trimming cost V 4 bases and J 7 bases; bases outside gene matches: 11. This CDR3 spans 14 amino acids. The V gene's germline CDR1 is SGHRS and CDR2 YFSETQ. CDR3 coding DNA: TGCGCCAGCAGCCCCCCGGGACAGATAGGAGAGCAGTACTTC. As protein: CASSPPGQIGEQYF.

The rearrangement uses TRBV29-1 and TRBJ2-1; 7 nucleotides agree with TRBD2. The CDR3 is 14 amino acids. The V gene end was trimmed by 7 bases and the J gene end by 1 base; junction bases not matched to a gene: 7. The germline V gene encodes CDR1 SQVTM and CDR2 ANQGSEA. The CDR3 here is CSGELAPSYNEQFF. The CDR3 DNA reads TGCAGCGGCGAACTAGCGCCGTCCTACAATGAGCAGTTCTTC.